These 31 T cell receptor beta chains share one sample of origin, sequenced in a study of blood T cell repertoires in COVID-19. Assay used: immunoSEQ multiplex PCR; TCRdb lists only in-frame clones, some missing. Of some 14,000 clones in the sample, 80% to 90% are singletons; the top ten hold less than 3.5%. The sample consisted of peripheral blood. The receptors here all came from a human donor in a cohort sampled during active COVID-19.

This chain joins TRBV27 and TRBJ2-7; TRBD2 matches at 9 bases. Germline loops: CDR1 MNHEY, CDR2 SMNVEV (reference sequence). There are 18 residues in the CDR3. Trimming cost V 2 bases and J 0 bases; bases outside gene matches: 11. In nucleotides, the CDR3 is TGTGCCAGCAGTTTAAGGCTAGCGGGATCGATCACCTCCTACGAGCAGTACTTC. Protein sequence: CASSLRLAGSITSYEQYF.

This clone was observed a few times. V is TRBV30 and J is TRBJ1-5; no definite D call. The CDR3 is 13 residues long. Per the germline V gene, CDR1 is GTSNPN and CDR2 is SVGIG (reference sequence). Trimming removed 0 bases at V and 5 bases at J, with 8 bases between. CDR3 region: CAWSVQRDQPQHF. The CDR3 DNA follows: TGTGCCTGGAGTGTACAGAGGGATCAGCCCCAGCATTTT.

The chain recombines TRBV6-6 with TRBJ1-5, with D hard to call. V was shortened by 4 bases and J by 1 base, with 8 bases between the two germline ends. The germline V gene encodes CDR1 MNHNY and CDR2 SVGAGI (reference sequence). This CDR3 has 14 amino acids. CDR3 coding DNA: TGTGCCAGCAGTTTACAGCAAAGCAATCAGCCCCAGCATTTT. Translating it yields CASSLQQSNQPQHF.

This chain uses TRBV20-1 with TRBJ2-1; 9 bases line up with TRBD2. The ends lost 3 bases at V and 6 bases at J; junction bases unmatched: 6. Germline V CDR1 and CDR2: DFQATT, SNEGSKA (reference sequence). The CDR3 is 14 amino acids. The CDR3 sequence: CSASAGGQINEQFF. In DNA, the CDR3 is TGCAGTGCTAGTGCGGGGGGGCAAATCAATGAGCAGTTCTTC.

V and J are TRBV7-9 and TRBJ2-2, with 7 bases that match TRBD1. From germline, CDR1 is SEHNR and CDR2 FQNEAQ (reference sequence). V lost 5 bases, J lost 2 bases, and 8 bases stayed unmatched. This CDR3 is built from 16 residues. The DNA for the CDR3 is TGTGCCAGCAGCGACCCTCGGGACAGAAACACCGGGGAGCTGTTTTTT. It translates to CASSDPRDRNTGELFF.

The rearrangement uses TRBV4-1 and TRBJ2-5; 8 bases fit TRBD2. This CDR3 contains 15 residues. Germline CDR1 and CDR2: MGHRA and YSYEKL. J gave up 5 bases and V 1 base, and 6 bases lay outside the gene matches. CDR3 bases: TGCGCCAGCAGCCAAGGCCCACTAGCGGAGGAGACCCAGTACTTC. Translation: CASSQGPLAEETQYF.

The genes are TRBV5-1 and TRBJ2-5; 9 positions match TRBD1. The CDR3 is 15 amino acids. The V gene's germline CDR1 is SGHRS and CDR2 YFSETQ. With 4 bases clipped from V and 3 bases from J, the junction kept 7 bases outside the gene matches. The CDR3 DNA reads TGCGCCAGCAGCCTCCCCGGGACAGGGAAAGAGACCCAGTACTTC. Protein sequence: CASSLPGTGKETQYF.

V gene TRBV6-5 combines with J gene TRBJ2-3, with D possibly being TRBD1 (6 bases). Germline CDR1 is MNHEY and CDR2 is SVGAGI. Trimming pared 6 bases from V and 2 bases from J, leaving 15 bases between. CDR3 length equals 15 residues. Here the CDR3 reads CASSLGTRFTDTQYF. The CDR3 DNA follows: TGTGCCAGCAGCTTGGGGACAAGGTTCACAGATACGCAGTATTTT.

This clone showed up just once. This chain connects TRBV5-4 to TRBJ2-2; 8 nucleotides match TRBD1. Germline CDR1 is SGHNT and CDR2 is YYREEE (reference sequence). V was clipped by 2 bases and J by 2 bases; unmatched bases: 8. The CDR3 runs to 17 residues. The CDR3 region is CASSLGRGRPNTGELFF. CDR3 DNA: TGTGCCAGCAGCTTAGGCAGGGGGCGACCAAACACCGGGGAGCTGTTTTTT.

The rearrangement joins TRBV18 to TRBJ2-3; 9 bases match TRBD1. After removal of 4 bases from V and 3 bases from J, the junction contained 5 bases not matched to a gene. CDR3 length: 15 amino acids. CDR1 is KGHSH and CDR2 is LQKENI in the germline V gene. DNA of the CDR3: TGTGCCAGCTCACTTACAGGGGGCGGAACAGATACGCAGTATTTT. Encoded protein: CASSLTGGGTDTQYF.

This clone appeared a single time. This sequence joins TRBV19 and TRBJ2-1; maybe TRBD1 (6 bases). CDR1 is LNHDA and CDR2 is SQIVND in the germline V gene (reference sequence). The CDR3 has 12 amino acids. The ends were cut back, 4 bases at V and 9 bases at J, with 10 bases in the middle. In DNA form, the CDR3 reads TGTGCCAGTAGTAGCCAACAGGGTGAGCAGTTCTTC. It yields the protein CASSSQQGEQFF. Variable domain in full (rest from reference TRBV19 and TRBJ2-1): DGGITQSPKYLFRKEGQNVTLSCEQNLNHDAMYWYRQDPGQGLRLIYYSQIVNDFQKGDIAEGYSVSREKKESFPLTVTSAQKNPTAFYLCASSSQQGEQFFGPGTRLTVL.

In this sample, this clone turned up once. V and J are TRBV30 and TRBJ1-6, with D tentatively TRBD1 (5 bases). The CDR3 spans 13 residues. V was cut by 2 bases and J by 6 bases, with 8 bases left in between. The germline V gene has CDR1 GTSNPN and CDR2 SVGIG (reference sequence). CDR3 amino acids: CAWSRGSNSPLHF. Written as DNA, the CDR3 is TGTGCCTGGAGTAGGGGCAGTAATTCACCCCTCCACTTT.

The gene calls are TRBV2 and TRBJ2-1; TRBD1 might be the D (7 bases). This CDR3 has 15 residues. Trimming took off 4 bases at V and 8 bases at J, with 18 bases between the two ends. The germline V gene encodes CDR1 SNHLY and CDR2 FYNNEI. CDR3 bases: TGTGCCAGCAGTGGGCCCCAGGGGGGTCACCATGAGCAGTTCTTC. Encoded protein: CASSGPQGGHHEQFF.

The J gene is TRBJ2-1, the V gene TRBV6-5; 7 bases are a match to TRBD2. This CDR3 has 16 residues. Losses at the gene ends were 0 bases for V and 9 bases for J; bases not matched to a gene: 11. The germline CDR1 and CDR2 sequences are MNHEY and SVGAGI. The CDR3 DNA reads TGTGCCAGCAGTTACTCTTCGGGAGGCCCACCCGGTGAGCAGTTCTTC. This encodes CASSYSSGGPPGEQFF.

The chain has TRBV11-2 and TRBJ1-2; TRBD1 might be the D (5 bases). This CDR3 region has 16 residues. Germline CDR1 and CDR2: SGHAT and FQNNGV. V shed 0 bases and J shed 8 bases, with 19 bases lying between them. The CDR3 bases are TGTGCCAGCAGCTTAGATCTAGGGGCAGGTACGAGAGGCTACACCTTC. It is translated as CASSLDLGAGTRGYTF.

This sequence joins TRBV10-1 and TRBJ1-1; TRBD1 matches at 8 bases. The CDR3 consists of 14 residues. Germline-derived CDR1 and CDR2 are WNHNN and SYGVQD (reference sequence). The J segment lost 5 bases and the V segment lost 2 bases, leaving 4 bases of the junction unmatched. The CDR3 loop reads CASSERQGRTEAFF. CDR3 nucleotides: TGCGCCAGCAGTGAGAGACAGGGGAGAACTGAAGCTTTCTTT.

The chain joins TRBV28 to TRBJ2-2; tentative D call: TRBD1 (5 bases). This CDR3 is built from 16 residues. V lost 7 bases to trimming and J lost 3 bases, with 18 bases between them. Germline V gene sequence: CDR1 MDHEN, CDR2 SYDVKM. DNA for the CDR3: TGTGCCAGCACCCGGGTAGGTCGCAGGGACACCGGGGAGCTGTTTTTT. The encoded protein is CASTRVGRRDTGELFF.

The chain employs TRBV21-1 and TRBJ2-7; the table's D call, TRBD1, was not checked against the DNA. TRBV21-1 is labeled a pseudogene. The CDR3 is 16 amino acids. The CDR3 spells CASSKTRNRETNEQYF. The CDR3 bases are TGTGCCAGCAGCAAAACTAGGAACAGGGAAACAAACGAGCAGTACTTC.

The chain is built from TRBV6-2 or TRBV6-3 and TRBJ1-1; D possibly corresponds to TRBD1 (6 bases). Germline CDR1 is MNHEY and CDR2 is SVGEGT. The V gene lost 4 bases and the J gene lost 5 bases, with 23 bases spanning the gap. This CDR3 is built from 17 residues. The chain's CDR3 is CASSSPYRAWAPTEAFF. Here the CDR3 DNA reads TGTGCCAGCAGTTCCCCTTACAGGGCATGGGCTCCGACTGAAGCTTTCTTT.

This clone was seen just once. This chain connects TRBV18 to TRBJ2-3, with D possibly TRBD2 on 5 matching bases. Trimming shortened V by 3 bases and J by 5 bases, and 9 bases separated the two germline ends. The CDR3 loop spans 13 amino acids. Germline CDR1 reads KGHSH; CDR2 reads LQKENI. The CDR3 sequence: CASSPPGVDTQYF. The CDR3 DNA sequence: TGTGCCAGCTCACCCCCCGGGGTAGATACGCAGTATTTT.

CDR3 in DNA: TGTGCCAGCAGCTTTGCTTATACGTGGCAGGTTAACACTGAAGCTTTCTTT. Encoded protein: CASSFAYTWQVNTEAFF. The chain links TRBV12-1 to TRBJ1-1; the table calls TRBD1, which could not be checked here. TRBV12-1 is reported as a pseudogene. The CDR3 covers 17 residues.

The chain joins TRBV6-1 to TRBJ1-5; 7 bases align to TRBD1. The CDR3 has 15 residues. V shed 2 bases, J shed 5 bases, and the junction held 6 bases outside the gene matches. Germline V gene lookup returns CDR1 MNHNS and CDR2 SASEGT. The CDR3 bases are TGTGCCAGCAGTGAACGAGACAGGGAGGATCAGCCCCAGCATTTT. As protein: CASSERDREDQPQHF.

V usage is TRBV7-2 and J usage is TRBJ1-1, with D maybe TRBD1 (5 bases). Germline CDR1 is SGHTA and CDR2 is FQGNSA. With 4 bases removed from V and 3 bases from J, the gap between germline ends came to 9 bases. The CDR3 covers 13 residues. The CDR3 reads CASSSQGDTEAFF. The CDR3 coding sequence is TGTGCCAGCAGCTCCCAAGGGGACACTGAAGCTTTCTTT.

The DNA of the CDR3 is TGTGCCAGCAGCGGACTAGCGGGTTCCTACGAGCAGTACTTC. Its protein is CASSGLAGSYEQYF. The chain couples TRBV11-2 to TRBJ2-7, with 11 bases lining up with TRBD2. Germline V gene lookup returns CDR1 SGHAT and CDR2 FQNNGV. Trimming cost V 5 bases and J 1 base; bases outside gene matches: 1. The CDR3 is 14 residues long. Looking up the rest from reference TRBV11-2 and TRBJ2-7 gives the full variable domain: EAGVAQSPRYKIIEKRQSVAFWCNPISGHATLYWYQQILGQGPKLLIQFQNNGVVDDSQLPKDRFSAERLKGVDSTLKIQPAKLEDSAVYLCASSGLAGSYEQYFGPGTRLTVT.

The rearrangement links TRBV2 to TRBJ1-5; 10 bases map to TRBD1. V lost 4 bases, J lost 7 bases, and 4 bases stayed unmatched. Germline V gene data show CDR1 as SNHLY and CDR2 as FYNNEI. The CDR3 has 14 amino acids. The CDR3 DNA is TGTGCCAGCAGTGTAGGACAGGGGGGACAGCCCCAGCATTTT. Amino acids: CASSVGQGGQPQHF.

This chain uses TRBV5-4 with TRBJ1-2; a weak D match, TRBD1 (6 bases). The CDR3 contains 17 residues. Trimming left V 2 bases short and J 0 bases short, with 17 bases between. Per the germline V gene, CDR1 is SGHNT and CDR2 is YYREEE (reference sequence). The CDR3 sequence: CASSFEDVGATNYGYTF. In DNA, the CDR3 is TGTGCCAGCAGCTTTGAGGACGTGGGGGCGACTAACTATGGCTACACCTTC.

The genes are TRBV9 and TRBJ1-1; a possible D gene is TRBD1 (6 bases). Trimming removed 3 bases from V and 6 bases from J, with 12 bases in between. CDR1 and CDR2 from the germline V gene are SGDLS and YYNGEE. The CDR3 has 13 amino acids. The CDR3 coding sequence is TGTGCCAGCAGCGCGGAAACAGGGTCTGAAGCTTTCTTT. This translates into CASSAETGSEAFF.

This chain links TRBV6-6 with TRBJ2-2; 8 bases agree with TRBD1. CDR3 length: 15 residues. With V trimmed by 6 bases and J by 5 bases, 8 bases remained unmatched. The germline V gene has CDR1 MNHNY and CDR2 SVGAGI (reference sequence). The CDR3: CASRFPRGQTGELFF. The DNA for the CDR3 is TGTGCCAGCAGGTTCCCCAGGGGGCAAACCGGGGAGCTGTTTTTT.

The V gene is TRBV28, the J gene TRBJ1-2; unclear D gene. V was clipped by 4 bases and J by 9 bases, with 12 bases between them. This CDR3 contains 12 residues. Germline CDR1 reads MDHEN; CDR2 reads SYDVKM. As DNA, the CDR3 is TGTGCCAGCAGTTCGGGAGCCTGGAGCTACACCTTC. It encodes CASSSGAWSYTF.

The V call is TRBV9, the J call TRBJ2-5; 8 bases are a match to TRBD2. Germline V CDR1 and CDR2: SGDLS, YYNGEE. J was trimmed by 4 bases and V by 0 bases; bases with no gene match: 8. The CDR3 extends over 16 amino acids. The DNA for the CDR3 is TGTGCCAGCAGCGTAGTGGCGGGGGGCGGTATAGAGACCCAGTACTTC. This encodes CASSVVAGGGIETQYF.

This clone came up once. The chain links TRBV23-1 to TRBJ1-5; tentative D call: TRBD1 (6 bases). TRBV23-1 is sorted into the ORF group, with uncertain function. CDR3 length: 16 amino acids. V was cut by 2 bases and J by 8 bases, with 19 bases left in between. This CDR3 is CASSQKRDNFIEPQHF. CDR3 DNA sequence: TGCGCCAGCAGTCAAAAAAGGGACAACTTCATAGAGCCCCAGCATTTT.